This T cell receptor beta chain was sequenced in a study of human T cells and chemical hapten exposure. Specified time point: patch test 3, about 24 weeks after DPC sensitization. Treatment of the sample: therapeutic diphenylcyclopropenone sensitization with weekly scalp DPC. This clonotype has a count of ten or more. The antigen is unknown. In TCRdb, the RACE reads were re-called with MiXCR into one record per CDR3 protein. Here the sample spans over 55,000 distinct CDR3 sequences, around 11% being singletons. Study conclusions and caveats: The number of TCRs above 1 in 1000 frequency did not change after DPC sensitization.

The CDR3 runs to 13 residues. Germline CDR1 and CDR2: LGHNA and YSLEER. Trimming took off 2 bases at V and 2 bases at J, with 4 bases between the two ends. This sequence joins TRBV4-3 and TRBJ1-5, with D uncertain. The sequence was obtained from a man in his thirties or forties with alopecia areata. Some clones in this sample may be carry-over from other donors' samples. Here the sequenced sample was whole blood, taken in connection with sensitization to the hapten diphenylcyclopropenone (DPC). This CDR3 reads CASSQQGNQPQHF. CDR3 coding DNA: TGCGCCAGCAGCCAACAGGGCAATCAGCCCCAGCATTTT.